This TCR beta chain was identified during a study of OX40 agonist ivuxolimab in advanced cancers. Looking at the study overall: Ivuxolimab, which targeted the costimulatory receptor OX40 (CD134), was an agonistic, fully human IgG2 monoclonal antibody. Of the roughly 54 patients in dose escalation, 19 had hepatocellular carcinoma, about 15 had melanoma, 9 had renal cell carcinoma and 9 had head and neck cancer. Partial responses were achieved by three dose-escalation patients, of whom one had hepatocellular carcinoma and two had cutaneous melanoma. A male proportion of 75% to 85% and a mean age of about 60 years, ranging from 23 to 79, were recorded for the dose-escalation cohort. Intravenous ivuxolimab was administered to patients every 2 weeks at six dose levels: 0.01, 0.1, 0.3, 1.5, 3 and 10 mg/kg. Peripheral TCRbeta sequencing aimed to test whether ivuxolimab altered TCR sequence diversity and caused clonal T-cell expansion. Patients were allowed to have had prior anti-PD-1, anti-PD-L1 or anti-CTLA-4 therapy, and roughly 40% of the dose-escalation patients had been treated with checkpoint inhibitors. The paper covers the monotherapy dose-escalation part of the phase I ivuxolimab trial, which included N of about 50 patients.

Worth noting for this clone: What this receptor recognizes is not known. Base qualities are not recorded, but no much larger clone differs from it by a single base.

Patients with autoimmune disease history or receiving systemic immunosuppression were excluded from the trial. Peripheral blood for TCR sequencing was drawn from every dose cohort at baseline, at cycle 4 day 1 and at cycle 7 day 1. The samples were taken from a phase I, first-in-human, multicenter, open-label dose-escalation trial of ivuxolimab. Adults with locally advanced or metastatic melanoma, renal cell, hepatocellular, or head and neck squamous cell carcinoma were enrolled in the trial. Before TCR sequencing, CD4+ and CD8+ T cells were separately sorted from peripheral blood. The investigation overall reported the following: At doses of 0.1 to 3.0 mg/kg, clonal expansion of both CD4+ and CD8+ T cells in blood was seen between baseline and week 6. The antigen specificity of the peripheral T cells that underwent clonal expansion was not determined. After ivuxolimab, expanded clones were on average more numerous among CD8+ T cells than among CD4+ T cells. In partial responders in the 0.1-3.0 mg/kg groups, normalized peripheral clonal expansion was found to be among the lowest, especially among CD8+ T cells. Low levels of normalized T-cell clonal expansion were also seen in some nonresponding patients.

Genomic DNA was extracted from sorted cells for sequencing of the TCRbeta CDR3 region. The immunoSEQ Assay was used for sequencing of TCRbeta CDR3 regions. This immuneACCESS table, as held by TCRdb, lists in-frame sequences with V and J called but not all clones. Of the missing ones, under half trace to an unresolved V gene in checked studies; the others have no known cause. Within this sample are some 62,000 clones, with 79% of them counted one time only. The top ten constitute roughly a tenth of the sample. The V end gives up 4 bases and the J end 4 bases, leaving 5 bases in the junction not matched to a gene. The germline V gene (reference sequence) yields LNHDA for CDR1 and SQIVND for CDR2. Reading from cysteine to phenylalanine, the CDR3 counts 14 amino acids. This entry keeps only the CDR3 DNA: 42 bases, framed from base 1.

This TCR came from an adult with an advanced solid tumor such as melanoma, head and neck, liver or kidney cancer. The specimen comprised CD4+ or CD8+ T cells sorted from blood, sampled in a trial of the OX40 agonist ivuxolimab. The rearranged segments are TRBV19 and TRBJ1-2; 8 bases in the junction line up with TRBD1. The CDR3 loop reads CASSRAGQGYGYTF. The nucleotides are TGTGCCAGTAGTAGGGCAGGACAGGGCTATGGCTACACCTTC.